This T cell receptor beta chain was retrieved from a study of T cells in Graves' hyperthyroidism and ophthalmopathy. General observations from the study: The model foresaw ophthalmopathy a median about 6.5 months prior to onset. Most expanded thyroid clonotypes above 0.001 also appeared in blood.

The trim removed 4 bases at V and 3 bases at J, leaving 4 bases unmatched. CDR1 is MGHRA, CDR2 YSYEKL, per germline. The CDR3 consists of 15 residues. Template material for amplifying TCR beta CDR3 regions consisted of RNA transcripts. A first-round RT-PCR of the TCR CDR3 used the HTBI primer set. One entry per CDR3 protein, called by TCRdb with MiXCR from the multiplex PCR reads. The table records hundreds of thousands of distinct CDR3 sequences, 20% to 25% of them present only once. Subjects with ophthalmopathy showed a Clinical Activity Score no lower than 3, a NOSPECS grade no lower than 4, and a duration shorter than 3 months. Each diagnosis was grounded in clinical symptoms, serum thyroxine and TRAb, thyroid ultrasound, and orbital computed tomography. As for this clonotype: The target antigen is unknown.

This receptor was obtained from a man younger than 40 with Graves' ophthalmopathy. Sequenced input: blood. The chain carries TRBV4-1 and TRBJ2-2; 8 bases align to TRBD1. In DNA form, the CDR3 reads TGCGCCAGCAGCCTTCGACAGGGGCACACCGGGGAGCTGTTTTTT. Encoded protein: CASSLRQGHTGELFF.